This T cell receptor (beta chain) was captured by sequencing in a study of blood T cell repertoires in COVID-19. Original processing notes: For nucleated cells, counts were estimated from reference gene primer amplification. Using immunoSEQ multiplex PCR, the repertoire was profiled, and TCRdb retains in-frame clones only, with some absent. The V and J calls and clone size were taken over from that table, and D and trimming were inferred from the DNA. The profile shows about 110,000 clones, about 87% of them singletons. The trim removed 6 bases at V and 7 bases at J, leaving 4 bases unmatched. CDR3 length: 15 amino acids. Germline CDR1 reads SNHLY; CDR2 reads FYNNEI.

This TCR derives from a man aged 50 to 59 with active or convalescent COVID-19. This rearrangement joins TRBV2 to TRBJ1-6, with TRBD1 matching 12 bases. Sequencing input: peripheral blood. The DNA of the CDR3 is TGTGCCAGCAGAATGGGACAGGGGGCAAATTCACCCCTCCACTTT. This encodes CASRMGQGANSPLHF.